Listed here is a single TCR beta chain. This sample stems from a study of cytomegalovirus exposure and HLA in healthy donors. Per germline, CDR1 MDHEN and CDR2 SYDVKM. There are 11 residues in the CDR3. V lost 4 bases, J lost 9 bases, and 7 bases lay in between. Profiled with immunoSEQ multiplex PCR; TCRdb holds only in-frame clones, not every one. The sample yields around 150,000 clones, 89% seen once. The clonotype was recovered from a woman aged 18-29 years in good health and CMV-seropositive. The chain has TRBV28 and TRBJ1-5, with unresolved D. Sequencing was done on a sample of PBMCs. DNA for the CDR3: TGTGCCAGCAGTTACTCGAGGCCCCAGCATTTT. Amino acids: CASSYSRPQHF. Using reference TRBV28 and TRBJ1-5 for the parts outside the CDR3, the full variable domain is DVKVTQSSRYLVKRTGEKVFLECVQDMDHENMFWYRQDPGLGLRLIYFSYDVKMKEKGDIPEGYSVSREKKERFSLILESASTNQTSMYLCASSYSRPQHFGDGTRLSIL.